The T cell receptor (beta chain) under discussion was sequenced for a study of T cell changes during pregnancy in multiple sclerosis. Trimming took 4 bases from V and 3 from J; bases not matched to a gene: 13. The germline V gene has CDR1 SGHKS and CDR2 YYEKEE (reference sequence). The CDR3 is 17 amino acids. Libraries were prepared by immunoSEQ multiplex PCR; TCRdb keeps only in-frame clonotypes and omits some of them. This table holds about 55,000 clones, 80% to 90% found once. The chain couples TRBV5-5 to TRBJ1-5; 7 bases are shared with TRBD1. This TCR was sampled from a female donor with multiple sclerosis, enrolled in a pregnancy study. The source was CD4+ T cells from peripheral blood mononuclear cells, collected in the first trimester of pregnancy. The CDR3 DNA sequence: TGTGCCAGCAGCCTCTACTCGACAGGGTTTACCAATCAGCCCCAGCATTTT. Translated: CASSLYSTGFTNQPQHF. The full variable domain, rest sourced from reference TRBV5-5 and TRBJ1-5, is DAGVTQSPTHLIKTRGQQVTLRCSPISGHKSVSWYQQVLGQGPQFIFQYYEKEERGRGNFPDRFSARQFPNYSSELNVNALLLGDSALYLCASSLYSTGFTNQPQHFGDGTRLSIL.